This TCR beta chain was observed in a study of CD8+CD57+ T cells in acquired aplastic anemia. Across the study: An average of roughly 2.9 ug of DNA was obtained from sorted CD4+ and CD8+ cells.

Patients sequenced had flow cytometry evidence of CD8+CD57+ cell expansion. Patients had undergone no therapy by the time their blood was sampled. This clonotype has more than one count but fewer than ten. What it recognizes is unknown. At one end the junction does not follow the germline gene, possibly because of a read error. Genomic DNA served as template for TCR beta VDJ and CDR3 profiling. A single record per CDR3 protein comes from TCRdb applying MiXCR to the reads. Seen here are approximately 250,000 distinct CDR3 sequences, 82% observed once, and the top ten hold roughly 42%. Study-wide findings and caveats: Patients and controls had in common approximately 28 CD8+ CDR3 sequences. Between the patient and control groups, CD8+ Simpson's diversity did not differ significantly.

The sequence came from a human donor with aplastic anemia. The sequenced sample was sorted CD4+, CD8+, or CD8+CD57+ T cells (not recorded which) from PBMCs.

CDR3 sequence reads: CASSLAGGADPQF. DNA of the CDR3: TGTGCCAGCAGCTTAGCGGGAGGTGCCGATCCGCAGTTT. The V call is TRBV7-8, the J call TRBJ2-3; TRBD2 might be the D (6 bases). CDR3 length: 13 residues. Per the germline V gene, CDR1 is SGHVS and CDR2 is FQNEAQ. The full variable domain, with the rest looked up from reference TRBV7-8 and TRBJ2-3, is GAGVSQSPRYKVAKRGQDVALRCDPISGHVSLFWYQQALGQGPEFLTYFQNEAQLDKSGLPSDRFFAERPEGSVSTLKIQRTQQEDSAVYLCASSLAGGADPQFGPGTRLTVL.